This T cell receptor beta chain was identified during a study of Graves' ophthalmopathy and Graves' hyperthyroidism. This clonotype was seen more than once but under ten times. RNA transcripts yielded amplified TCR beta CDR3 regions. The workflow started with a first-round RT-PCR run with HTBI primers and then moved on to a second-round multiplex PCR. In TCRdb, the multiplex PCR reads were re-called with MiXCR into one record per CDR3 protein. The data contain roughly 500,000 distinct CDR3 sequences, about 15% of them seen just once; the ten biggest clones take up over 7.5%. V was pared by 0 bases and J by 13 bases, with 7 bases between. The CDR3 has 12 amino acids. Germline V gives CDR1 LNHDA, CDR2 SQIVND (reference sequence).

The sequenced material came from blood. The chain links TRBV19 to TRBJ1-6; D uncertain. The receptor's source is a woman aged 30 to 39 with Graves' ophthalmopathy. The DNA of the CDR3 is TGTGCCAGTAGTATAGAAGACTGGCCCCTCCACTTT. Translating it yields CASSIEDWPLHF.